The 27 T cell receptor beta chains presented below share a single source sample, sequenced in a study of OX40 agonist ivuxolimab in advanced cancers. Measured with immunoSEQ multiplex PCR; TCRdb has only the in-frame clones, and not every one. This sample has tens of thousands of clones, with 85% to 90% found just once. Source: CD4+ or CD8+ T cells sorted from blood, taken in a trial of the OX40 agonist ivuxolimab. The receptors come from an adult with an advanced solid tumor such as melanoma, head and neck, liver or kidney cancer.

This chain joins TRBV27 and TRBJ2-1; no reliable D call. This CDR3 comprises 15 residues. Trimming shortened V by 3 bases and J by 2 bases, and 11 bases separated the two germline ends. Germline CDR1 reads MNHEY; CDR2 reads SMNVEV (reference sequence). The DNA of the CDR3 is TGTGCCAGCAGTTTCAAGGCGAAACCCTACAATGAGCAGTTCTTC. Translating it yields CASSFKAKPYNEQFF.

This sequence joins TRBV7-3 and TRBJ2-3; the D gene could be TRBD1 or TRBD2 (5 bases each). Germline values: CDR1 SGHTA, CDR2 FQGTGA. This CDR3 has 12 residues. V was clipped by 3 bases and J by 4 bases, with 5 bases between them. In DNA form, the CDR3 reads TGTGCCAGCAGCTTGGGGGCAGATACGCAGTATTTT. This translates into CASSLGADTQYF. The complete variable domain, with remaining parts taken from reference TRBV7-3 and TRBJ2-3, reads GAGVSQTPSNKVTEKGKYVELRCDPISGHTALYWYRQSLGQGPEFLIYFQGTGAADDSGLPNDRFFAVRPEGSVSTLKIQRTERGDSAVYLCASSLGADTQYFGPGTRLTVL.

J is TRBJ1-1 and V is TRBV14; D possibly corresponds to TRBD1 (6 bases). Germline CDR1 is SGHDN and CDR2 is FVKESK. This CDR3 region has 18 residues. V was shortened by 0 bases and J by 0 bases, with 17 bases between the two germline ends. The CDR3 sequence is CASSQDSRGYSLNTEAFF. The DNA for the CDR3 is TGTGCCAGCAGCCAAGACTCAAGGGGGTATAGTTTGAACACTGAAGCTTTCTTT.

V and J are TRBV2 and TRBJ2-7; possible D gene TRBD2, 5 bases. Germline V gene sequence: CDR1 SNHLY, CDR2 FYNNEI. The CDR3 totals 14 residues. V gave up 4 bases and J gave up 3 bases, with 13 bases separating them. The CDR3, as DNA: TGTGCCAGCAGTGGACTATCAGCCCGCTACGAGCAGTACTTC. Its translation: CASSGLSARYEQYF. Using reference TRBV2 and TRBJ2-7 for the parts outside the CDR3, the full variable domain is EPEVTQTPSHQVTQMGQEVILRCVPISNHLYFYWYRQILGQKVEFLVSFYNNEISEKSEIFDDQFSVERPDGSNFTLKIRSTKLEDSAMYFCASSGLSARYEQYFGPGTRLTVT.

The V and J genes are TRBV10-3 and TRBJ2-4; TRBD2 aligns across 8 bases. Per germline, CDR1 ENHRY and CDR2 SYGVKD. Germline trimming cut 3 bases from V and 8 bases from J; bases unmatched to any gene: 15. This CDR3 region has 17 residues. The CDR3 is CAISDRLAGPQVDIQYF. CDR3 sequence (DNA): TGTGCCATCAGTGATAGGCTAGCGGGCCCTCAGGTTGACATTCAGTACTTC.

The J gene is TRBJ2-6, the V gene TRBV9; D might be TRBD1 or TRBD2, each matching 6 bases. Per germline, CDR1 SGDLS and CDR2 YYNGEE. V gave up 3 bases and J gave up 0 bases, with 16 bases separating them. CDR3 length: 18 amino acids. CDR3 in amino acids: CASSGGGQLSSGANVLTF. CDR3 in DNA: TGTGCCAGCAGCGGTGGGGGGCAGCTTAGCTCTGGGGCCAACGTCCTGACTTTC.

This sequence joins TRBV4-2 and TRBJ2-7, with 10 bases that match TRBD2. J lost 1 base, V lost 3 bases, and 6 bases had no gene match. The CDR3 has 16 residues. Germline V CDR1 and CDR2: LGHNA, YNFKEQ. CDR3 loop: CASSHVEAGGSYEQYF. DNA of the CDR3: TGTGCCAGCAGCCATGTCGAAGCGGGAGGGTCCTACGAGCAGTACTTC.

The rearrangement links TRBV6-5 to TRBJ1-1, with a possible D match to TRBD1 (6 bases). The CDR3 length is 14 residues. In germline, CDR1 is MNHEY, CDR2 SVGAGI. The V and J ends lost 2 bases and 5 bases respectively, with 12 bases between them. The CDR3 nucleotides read TGTGCCAGCAGTTACGCCAGGGGAGAGACTGAAGCTTTCTTT. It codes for CASSYARGETEAFF.

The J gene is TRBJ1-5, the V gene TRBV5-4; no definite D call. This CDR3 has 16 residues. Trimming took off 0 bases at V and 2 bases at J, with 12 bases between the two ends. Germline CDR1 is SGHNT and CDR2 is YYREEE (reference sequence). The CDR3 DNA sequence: TGTGCCAGCAGCTTGGCCCCAGGTCTTGGCAATCAGCCCCAGCATTTT. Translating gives CASSLAPGLGNQPQHF.

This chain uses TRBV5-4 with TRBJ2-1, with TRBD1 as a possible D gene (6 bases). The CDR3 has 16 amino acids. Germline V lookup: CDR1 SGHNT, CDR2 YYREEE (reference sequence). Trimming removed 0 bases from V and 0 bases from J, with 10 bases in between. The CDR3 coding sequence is TGTGCCAGCAGCTTGGAGGGGGATAGCTCCTACAATGAGCAGTTCTTC. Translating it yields CASSLEGDSSYNEQFF.

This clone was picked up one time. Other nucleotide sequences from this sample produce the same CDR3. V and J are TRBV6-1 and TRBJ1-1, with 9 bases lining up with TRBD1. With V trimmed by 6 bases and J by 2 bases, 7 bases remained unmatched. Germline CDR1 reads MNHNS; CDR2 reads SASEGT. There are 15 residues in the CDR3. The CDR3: CASRQGAFGNTEAFF. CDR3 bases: TGTGCCAGCAGACAGGGGGCGTTTGGTAACACTGAAGCTTTCTTT.

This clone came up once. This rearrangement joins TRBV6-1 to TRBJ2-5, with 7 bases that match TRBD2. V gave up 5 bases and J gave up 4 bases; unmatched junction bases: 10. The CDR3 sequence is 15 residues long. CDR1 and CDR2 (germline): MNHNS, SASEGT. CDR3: CASSIRPGGTETQYF. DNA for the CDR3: TGTGCCAGCAGTATACGTCCGGGAGGAACAGAGACCCAGTACTTC.

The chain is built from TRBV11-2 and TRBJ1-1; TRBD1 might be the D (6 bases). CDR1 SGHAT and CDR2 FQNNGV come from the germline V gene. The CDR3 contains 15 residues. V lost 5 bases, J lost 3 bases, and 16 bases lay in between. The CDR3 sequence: CASSPAAQGYTEAFF. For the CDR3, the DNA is TGTGCCAGCAGCCCGGCCGCACAGGGATACACTGAAGCTTTCTTT. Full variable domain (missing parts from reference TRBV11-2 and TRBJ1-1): EAGVAQSPRYKIIEKRQSVAFWCNPISGHATLYWYQQILGQGPKLLIQFQNNGVVDDSQLPKDRFSAERLKGVDSTLKIQPAKLEDSAVYLCASSPAAQGYTEAFFGQGTRLTVV.

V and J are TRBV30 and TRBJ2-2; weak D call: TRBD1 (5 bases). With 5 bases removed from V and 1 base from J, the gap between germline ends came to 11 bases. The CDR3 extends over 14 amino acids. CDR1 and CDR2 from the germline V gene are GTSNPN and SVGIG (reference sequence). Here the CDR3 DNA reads TGTGCCTGGGAGGCCACAGGGAACACCGGGGAGCTGTTTTTT. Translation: CAWEATGNTGELFF.

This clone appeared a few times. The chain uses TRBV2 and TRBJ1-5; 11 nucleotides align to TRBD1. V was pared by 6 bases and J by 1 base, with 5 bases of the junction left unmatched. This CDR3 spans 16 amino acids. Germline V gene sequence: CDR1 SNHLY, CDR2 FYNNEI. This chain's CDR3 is CASSGQGAGSNQPQHF. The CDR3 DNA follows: TGTGCCAGCAGCGGACAGGGGGCCGGAAGCAATCAGCCCCAGCATTTT.

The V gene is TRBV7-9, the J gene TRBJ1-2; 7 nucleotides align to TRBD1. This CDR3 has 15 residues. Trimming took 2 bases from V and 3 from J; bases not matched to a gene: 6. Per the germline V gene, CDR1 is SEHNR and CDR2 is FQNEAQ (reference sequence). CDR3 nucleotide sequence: TGTGCCAGCAGCTTATCATATACAGGGGACTATGGCTACACCTTC. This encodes CASSLSYTGDYGYTF.

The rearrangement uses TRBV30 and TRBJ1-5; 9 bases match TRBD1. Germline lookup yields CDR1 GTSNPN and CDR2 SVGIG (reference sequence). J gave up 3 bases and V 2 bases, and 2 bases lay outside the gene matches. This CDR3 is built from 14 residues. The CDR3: CAWSWTGVNQPQHF. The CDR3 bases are TGTGCCTGGAGTTGGACAGGGGTCAATCAGCCCCAGCATTTT. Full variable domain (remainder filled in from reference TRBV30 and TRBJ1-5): SQTIHQWPATLVQPVGSPLSLECTVEGTSNPNLYWYRQAAGRGLQLLFYSVGIGQISSEVPQNLSASRPQDRQFILSSKKLLLSDSGFYLCAWSWTGVNQPQHFGDGTRLSIL.

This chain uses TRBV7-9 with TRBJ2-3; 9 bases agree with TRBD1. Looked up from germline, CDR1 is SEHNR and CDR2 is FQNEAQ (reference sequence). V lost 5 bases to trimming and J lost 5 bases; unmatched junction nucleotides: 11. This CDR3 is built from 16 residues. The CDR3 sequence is CASSPPHRGRGDTQYF. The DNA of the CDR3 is TGTGCCAGCAGCCCACCCCACAGGGGGCGGGGAGATACGCAGTATTTT.

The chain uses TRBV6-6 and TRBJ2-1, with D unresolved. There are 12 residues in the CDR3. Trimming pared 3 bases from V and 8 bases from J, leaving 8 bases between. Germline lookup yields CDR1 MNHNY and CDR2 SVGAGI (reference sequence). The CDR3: CASSYLADEQFF. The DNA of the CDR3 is TGTGCCAGCAGTTATTTGGCTGATGAGCAGTTCTTC.

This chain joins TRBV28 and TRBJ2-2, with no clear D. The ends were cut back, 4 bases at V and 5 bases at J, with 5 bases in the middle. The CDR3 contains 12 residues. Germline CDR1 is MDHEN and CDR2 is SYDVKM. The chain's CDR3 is CASSSLTGELFF. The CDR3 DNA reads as TGTGCCAGCAGTTCCTTAACCGGGGAGCTGTTTTTT.

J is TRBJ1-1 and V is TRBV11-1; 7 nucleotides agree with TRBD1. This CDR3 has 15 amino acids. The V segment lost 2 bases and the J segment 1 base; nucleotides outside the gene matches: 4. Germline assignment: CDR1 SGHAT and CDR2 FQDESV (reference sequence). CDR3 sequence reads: CASSLLTGPNTEAFF. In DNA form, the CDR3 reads TGTGCCAGCAGCTTACTGACAGGGCCGAACACTGAAGCTTTCTTT.

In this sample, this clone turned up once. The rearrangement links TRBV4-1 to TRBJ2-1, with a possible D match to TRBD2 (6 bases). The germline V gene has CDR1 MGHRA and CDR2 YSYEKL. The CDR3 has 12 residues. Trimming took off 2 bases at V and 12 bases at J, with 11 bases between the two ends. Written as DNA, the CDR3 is TGCGCCAGCAGCCAACGGAGCGGGTGGCAGTTCTTC. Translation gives CASSQRSGWQFF.

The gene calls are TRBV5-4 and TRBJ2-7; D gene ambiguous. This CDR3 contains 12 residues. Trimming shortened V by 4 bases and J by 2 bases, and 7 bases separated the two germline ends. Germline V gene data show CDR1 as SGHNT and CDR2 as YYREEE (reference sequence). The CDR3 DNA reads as TGTGCCAGCAGCAGAACAGCCTACGAGCAGTACTTC. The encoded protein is CASSRTAYEQYF.

As DNA, the CDR3 is TGTGCCAGCAGTTACATACAGGGGGCCCCCGGGGAGCTGTTTTTT. It codes for CASSYIQGAPGELFF. The chain joins TRBV27 to TRBJ2-2, with TRBD1 identical over 9 bases. This CDR3 is built from 15 residues. V was pared by 4 bases and J by 6 bases, with 6 bases of the junction left unmatched. CDR1 is MNHEY and CDR2 is SMNVEV in the germline V gene (reference sequence).

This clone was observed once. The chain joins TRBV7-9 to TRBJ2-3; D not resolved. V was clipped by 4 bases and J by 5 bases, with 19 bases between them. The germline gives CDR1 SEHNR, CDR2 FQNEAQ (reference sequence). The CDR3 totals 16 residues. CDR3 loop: CASSSFGQFPGDTQYF. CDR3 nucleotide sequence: TGTGCCAGCAGCTCCTTTGGGCAGTTTCCTGGAGATACGCAGTATTTT.

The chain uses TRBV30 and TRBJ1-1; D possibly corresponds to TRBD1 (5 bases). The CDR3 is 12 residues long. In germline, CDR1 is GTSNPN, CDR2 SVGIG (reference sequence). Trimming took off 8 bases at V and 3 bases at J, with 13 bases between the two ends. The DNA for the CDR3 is TGTGCCCGTACAGGAGGGGACACTGAAGCTTTCTTT. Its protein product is CARTGGDTEAFF.

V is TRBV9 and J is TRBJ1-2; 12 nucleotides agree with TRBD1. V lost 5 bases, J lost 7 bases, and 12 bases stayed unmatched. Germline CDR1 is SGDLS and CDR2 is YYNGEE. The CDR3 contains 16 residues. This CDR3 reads CASSGGQGARDGGYTF. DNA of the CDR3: TGTGCCAGCAGTGGGGGACAGGGGGCGCGTGATGGTGGCTACACCTTC.